The source of this T cell receptor (beta chain) is a study of patients and donors after allogeneic stem cell transplantation. This clonotype was observed at least ten times. Trimming took 1 base from V and 3 from J, leaving 9 bases between them. Germline loops: CDR1 LNHNV, CDR2 YYDKDF (reference sequence). The CDR3 sequence is 14 residues long. Via MiXCR, TCRdb re-called the RT-PCR reads, giving one row per CDR3 protein. Of about 960,000 distinct CDR3 sequences listed, about a sixth are singletons. The sequence was collected from a human donor who was either an allogeneic HSCT recipient or a stem cell or donor lymphocyte infusion donor (not recorded which). It is not recorded whose cells these are; they may come from a transplant donor. This sequence joins TRBV15 and TRBJ1-2, with D possibly being TRBD1 (5 bases). Sequencing used blood, either unsorted or a sorted T cell fraction (not recorded which). In DNA, the CDR3 is TGTGCCACCAGCAGAGCAGGGACGGACTATGGCTACACCTTC. Encoded protein: CATSRAGTDYGYTF.